A single sample gave rise to the 27 T cell receptor beta chains below, sequenced in a study of T cells in Graves' hyperthyroidism and ophthalmopathy. Template material for amplifying TCR beta CDR3 regions consisted of RNA transcripts. A set of HTBI primers served as the primers for a first-round RT-PCR of the TCR CDR3. From the multiplex PCR reads, TCRdb called clonotypes with MiXCR, one entry per CDR3 protein. The table includes some 460,000 distinct CDR3 sequences, less than 20% detected once. The sample comprised blood. Every receptor here comes from a woman between 18 and 29 years old with Graves' hyperthyroidism.

Details on this clonotype: A single base separates this from a much larger clone, so it may be a read error. The gene calls are TRBV9 and TRBJ1-2, with TRBD1 matching 9 bases. CDR1 SGDLS and CDR2 YYNGEE come from the germline V gene. The CDR3 is 17 residues long. J was trimmed by 4 bases and V by 4 bases; bases with no gene match: 14. The CDR3 DNA reads TGTGCCAGCAGCCAAGATCGGGGAAGGACAGGGGCCTATGGCTACACCTTC. It specifies CASSQDRGRTGAYGYTF.

Points on this clonotype: Possible read error: a much larger clone is one base away. V usage is TRBV20-1 and J usage is TRBJ1-1; 7 bases match TRBD1. Germline trimming cut 4 bases from V and 3 bases from J; bases unmatched to any gene: 11. CDR1 is DFQATT, CDR2 SNEGSKA, per germline (reference sequence). CDR3 length equals 15 residues. The CDR3 DNA reads TGCAGTGCTAAAGGGGGCGGGGCTTTGGACACTGAAGCTTTCTTT. Its protein product is CSAKGGGALDTEAFF.

This clonotype was counted ten times or more. The chain uses TRBV15 and TRBJ1-3; D is unresolved. There are 14 residues in the CDR3. Trimming removed 8 bases from V and 0 bases from J, with 11 bases in between. CDR1 is LNHNV, CDR2 YYDKDF, per germline (reference sequence). CDR3 coding DNA: TGTGCCACCTATTCGGGGTCCTCTGGAAACACCATATATTTT. It codes for CATYSGSSGNTIYF.

Many counts were recorded for this clonotype. This rearrangement joins TRBV12-3 or TRBV12-4 to TRBJ2-2; D unclear. The CDR3 has 16 residues. Trimming removed 6 bases at V and 3 bases at J, with 17 bases between. CDR3 in DNA: TGTGCCAGCAGAGTCAGCAGGCGATCGTACACCGGGGAGCTGTTTTTT. Its translation: CASRVSRRSYTGELFF.

In this sample, this clonotype turned up many times. The chain uses TRBV4-1 and TRBJ2-7; D is unclear. CDR3 length: 15 residues. The V end was cut by 5 bases, the J end by 5 bases, with 19 bases between. Germline V lookup: CDR1 MGHRA, CDR2 YSYEKL. The CDR3 region has the DNA TGCGCCAGCAGCAGCCAATACGAGGTTTATGACGAGCAGTACTTC. It specifies CASSSQYEVYDEQYF.

The chain joins TRBV7-3 to TRBJ2-6, with 8 nucleotides matching TRBD1. The V gene end was trimmed by 1 base and the J gene end by 4 bases; junction bases not matched to a gene: 3. Germline V gene sequence: CDR1 SGHTA, CDR2 FQGTGA. The CDR3 runs to 16 residues. CDR3 protein: CASSLNGDRGANVLTF. DNA of the CDR3: TGTGCCAGCAGCTTAAACGGGGACAGGGGGGCCAACGTCCTGACTTTC.

The chain has TRBV19 and TRBJ1-1; a possible D gene is TRBD1 (5 bases). The germline CDR1 and CDR2 sequences are LNHDA and SQIVND (reference sequence). V lost 3 bases and J 7 bases, leaving 18 bases between the germline ends. The CDR3 contains 15 residues. The CDR3 DNA follows: TGTGCCAGTAGTATTTACGGGGGACCATCGATTGAAGCTTTCTTT. This gives the protein CASSIYGGPSIEAFF.

This clonotype was observed many times. The V and J genes are TRBV6-1 and TRBJ2-7, with 8 nucleotides matching TRBD2. The germline CDR1 and CDR2 sequences are MNHNS and SASEGT. V shed 8 bases, J shed 2 bases, and the junction held 5 bases outside the gene matches. CDR3 size: 13 residues. The CDR3 loop is CASGAGVPYEQYF. CDR3 DNA: TGTGCCAGCGGAGCGGGAGTCCCCTACGAGCAGTACTTC.

This clonotype occurred many times. CDR3 loop: CSAWGVSTDTQYF. The CDR3 nucleotides are TGCAGTGCTTGGGGGGTGAGCACAGATACGCAGTATTTT. The chain has TRBV20-1 and TRBJ2-3, with D possibly being TRBD2 (6 bases). Germline CDR1 DFQATT, CDR2 SNEGSKA (reference sequence). V was trimmed by 5 bases and J by 0 bases, leaving 9 bases between them. This CDR3 region has 13 residues.

This clonotype was detected many times. This chain uses TRBV27 with TRBJ2-7, with D maybe TRBD2 (6 bases). Looked up from germline, CDR1 is MNHEY and CDR2 is SMNVEV (reference sequence). Trimming removed 0 bases at V and 3 bases at J, with 12 bases between. This CDR3 has 15 amino acids. The CDR3 spells CASSLSGGSSYEQYF. The CDR3, as DNA: TGTGCCAGCAGTTTATCCGGAGGGTCTAGCTACGAGCAGTACTTC.

This chain joins TRBV9 and TRBJ2-7; 9 bases agree with TRBD2. The V gene's germline CDR1 is SGDLS and CDR2 YYNGEE. V trimming: 0 bases; J trimming: 7 bases; junction bases outside the gene matches: 11. The CDR3 has 16 residues. CDR3 residues: CASSVDRTSETGEQYF. For the CDR3, the DNA is TGTGCCAGCAGCGTAGATAGGACTAGCGAGACAGGGGAGCAGTACTTC.

This clonotype has just a few counts. The chain links TRBV3-1 to TRBJ2-7; D not resolved. The CDR3 extends over 13 amino acids. Trimming removed 1 base at V and 2 bases at J, with 6 bases between. Germline assignment: CDR1 LGHDT and CDR2 YNNKEL (reference sequence). CDR3 in DNA: TGTGCCAGCAGCCAAGTGGGAACCTACGAGCAGTACTTC. It is translated as CASSQVGTYEQYF.

This rearrangement joins TRBV10-3 to TRBJ2-3, with TRBD2 matching over 8 bases. Germline V lookup: CDR1 ENHRY, CDR2 SYGVKD. Unmatched junction bases numbered 6, after V lost 2 bases and J lost 5 bases. The CDR3 runs to 15 residues. CDR3: CAISERGGLGDTQYF. As DNA, the CDR3 is TGTGCCATCAGTGAGCGGGGGGGCCTGGGAGATACGCAGTATTTT.

Ten or more counts support this clonotype. This sequence joins TRBV27 and TRBJ2-1, with D possibly being TRBD2 (5 bases). This CDR3 is built from 12 residues. With 4 bases removed from V and 7 bases from J, the gap between germline ends came to 8 bases. The V gene's germline CDR1 is MNHEY and CDR2 SMNVEV (reference sequence). The CDR3 bases are TGTGCCAGCAGTTCCGGGGAAAATGAGCAGTTCTTC. It codes for CASSSGENEQFF.

This clonotype was seen repeatedly, ten times or more. V and J are TRBV6-1 and TRBJ1-2; 10 positions agree with TRBD1. Per germline, CDR1 MNHNS and CDR2 SASEGT. V lost 6 bases to trimming and J lost 4 bases; unmatched junction nucleotides: 5. The CDR3 runs to 14 residues. CDR3 coding DNA: TGTGCCAGCAGAATGACAGGGGGCGGCTATGGCTACACCTTC. Translated: CASRMTGGGYGYTF.

V and J are TRBV2 and TRBJ1-1, with 7 bases that match TRBD1. CDR3 length: 13 residues. The germline gives CDR1 SNHLY, CDR2 FYNNEI. CDR3 loop: CPCWDRLNTEAFF. As DNA, the CDR3 is TGTCCCTGCTGGGACAGACTAAACACTGAAGCTTTCTTT.

This clonotype was counted only a few times. The V gene is TRBV5-1, the J gene TRBJ1-2; D is unclear. CDR1 SGHRS and CDR2 YFSETQ come from the germline V gene. The V end lost 2 bases, the J end lost 4 bases, and 12 bases lay between the germline ends. The CDR3 runs to 14 residues. The CDR3 DNA follows: TGCGCCAGCAGCTTTAGCGGGATCTCCTATGGCTACACCTTC. It encodes CASSFSGISYGYTF.

This clonotype occurred many times. The rearrangement joins TRBV5-6 to TRBJ1-1, with D possibly TRBD1 on 5 matching bases. The length of the CDR3 is 12 residues. Germline V gives CDR1 SGHDT, CDR2 YYEEEE. V was clipped by 4 bases and J by 8 bases, with 12 bases between them. CDR3 DNA sequence: TGTGCCAGCAGCCTAACCGGGACCGAAGCTTTCTTT. It encodes CASSLTGTEAFF.

This clonotype was seen ten or more times. The chain couples TRBV7-2 to TRBJ2-3, with 11 nucleotides matching TRBD2. The CDR3 contains 17 residues. Germline V lookup: CDR1 SGHTA, CDR2 FQGNSA. The V and J ends lost 1 base and 3 bases, in that order; junction bases with no gene match: 6. CDR3 region: CASSLGDSGRGTDTQYF. The DNA of the CDR3 is TGTGCCAGCAGCTTAGGTGATAGCGGGAGGGGAACAGATACGCAGTATTTT. Together with reference TRBV7-2 and TRBJ2-3, the CDR3 gives the full variable domain: GAGVSQSPSNKVTEKGKDVELRCDPISGHTALYWYRQSLGQGLEFLIYFQGNSAPDKSGLPSDRFSAERTGGSVSTLTIQRTQQEDSAVYLCASSLGDSGRGTDTQYFGPGTRLTVL.

This clonotype was detected ten times or more. This sequence joins TRBV5-1 and TRBJ2-7; TRBD1 agrees at 9 bases. Germline lookup yields CDR1 SGHRS and CDR2 YFSETQ. The CDR3 length is 15 residues. The ends lost 1 base at V and 5 bases at J; junction bases unmatched: 7. CDR3 in amino acids: CASSLRGQGVNEQYF. In DNA, the CDR3 is TGCGCCAGCAGCTTGCGGGGACAGGGTGTAAACGAGCAGTACTTC.

This chain uses TRBV5-1 with TRBJ1-2; D is perhaps TRBD1 (6 bases). There are 16 residues in the CDR3. Trimming shortened V by 0 bases and J by 7 bases, and 19 bases separated the two germline ends. Germline CDR1 SGHRS, CDR2 YFSETQ. CDR3 DNA sequence: TGCGCCAGCAGCTTGGTTAGGTCGCAGGGGTGCTGTGGCTACACCTTC. This gives the protein CASSLVRSQGCCGYTF.

This clonotype was picked up a small number of times. The rearrangement joins TRBV27 to TRBJ2-7, with TRBD1 matching over 9 bases. Germline CDR1 is MNHEY and CDR2 is SMNVEV (reference sequence). After removal of 6 bases from V and 7 bases from J, the junction contained 7 bases not matched to a gene. The CDR3 is 13 residues long. The CDR3 nucleotides read TGTGCCAGCAGGAGGGACAGGGCGTGGGAGCAGTACTTC. Protein sequence: CASRRDRAWEQYF.

Only a few counts were recorded for this clonotype. J is TRBJ1-5 and V is TRBV10-2; tentatively, D is TRBD1 (5 bases). Trimming left V 10 bases short and J 5 bases short, with 18 bases between. Germline values: CDR1 WSHSY, CDR2 SAAADI. There are 14 residues in the CDR3. CDR3 bases: TGCGCCACGACCCCCGAGGGGTGGGATCAGCCCCAGCATTTT. Translated: CATTPEGWDQPQHF.

This clonotype was seen repeatedly, ten times or more. The rearrangement uses TRBV20-1 and TRBJ1-2; D is perhaps TRBD1 (5 bases). This CDR3 contains 15 residues. Looked up from germline, CDR1 is DFQATT and CDR2 is SNEGSKA (reference sequence). The V end lost 0 bases, the J end lost 2 bases, and 13 bases lay between the germline ends. The CDR3 region is CSARDRTGPNYGYTF. The CDR3 nucleotides are TGCAGTGCTAGAGATCGAACAGGACCAAACTATGGCTACACCTTC.

The chain recombines TRBV11-2 with TRBJ1-1; D gene unclear. Germline V gene data show CDR1 as SGHAT and CDR2 as FQNNGV. Trimming pared 8 bases from V and 0 bases from J, leaving 10 bases between. This CDR3 spans 13 amino acids. The CDR3: CASRPYMNTEAFF. The CDR3 coding sequence is TGTGCCAGCCGACCTTACATGAACACTGAAGCTTTCTTT.

The rearrangement uses TRBV6-5 and TRBJ1-4; D is undetermined. The CDR3 spans 16 residues. V was shortened by 4 bases and J by 2 bases, with 14 bases between the two germline ends. CDR1 MNHEY and CDR2 SVGAGI come from the germline V gene. The CDR3 DNA reads TGTGCCAGCAGTTCTACCAGGACGGAGACTAATGAAAAACTGTTTTTT. Protein product: CASSSTRTETNEKLFF.

This clonotype was counted many times. This sequence joins TRBV20-1 and TRBJ1-4; tentatively, D is TRBD1 (6 bases). V lost 5 bases and J 8 bases, leaving 15 bases between the germline ends. The CDR3 length is 13 residues. Germline-derived CDR1 and CDR2 are DFQATT and SNEGSKA (reference sequence). The CDR3 loop is CSAGTPSLEKLFF. For the CDR3, the DNA is TGCAGTGCTGGGACACCGAGCCTAGAAAAACTGTTTTTT.